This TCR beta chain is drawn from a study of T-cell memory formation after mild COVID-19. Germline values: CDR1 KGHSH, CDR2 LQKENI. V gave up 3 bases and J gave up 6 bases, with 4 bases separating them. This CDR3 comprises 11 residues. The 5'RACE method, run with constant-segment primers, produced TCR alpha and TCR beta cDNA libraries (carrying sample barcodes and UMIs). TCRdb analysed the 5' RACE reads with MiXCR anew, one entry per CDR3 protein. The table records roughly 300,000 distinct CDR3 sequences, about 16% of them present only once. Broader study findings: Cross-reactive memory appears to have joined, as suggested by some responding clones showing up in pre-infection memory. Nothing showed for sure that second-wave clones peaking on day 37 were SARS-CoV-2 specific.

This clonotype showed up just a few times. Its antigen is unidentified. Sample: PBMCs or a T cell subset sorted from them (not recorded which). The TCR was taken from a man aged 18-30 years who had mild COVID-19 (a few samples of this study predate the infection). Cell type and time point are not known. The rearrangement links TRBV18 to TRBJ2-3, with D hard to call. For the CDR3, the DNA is TGTGCCAGCTCACCCAAGGATACGCAGTATTTT. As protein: CASSPKDTQYF.